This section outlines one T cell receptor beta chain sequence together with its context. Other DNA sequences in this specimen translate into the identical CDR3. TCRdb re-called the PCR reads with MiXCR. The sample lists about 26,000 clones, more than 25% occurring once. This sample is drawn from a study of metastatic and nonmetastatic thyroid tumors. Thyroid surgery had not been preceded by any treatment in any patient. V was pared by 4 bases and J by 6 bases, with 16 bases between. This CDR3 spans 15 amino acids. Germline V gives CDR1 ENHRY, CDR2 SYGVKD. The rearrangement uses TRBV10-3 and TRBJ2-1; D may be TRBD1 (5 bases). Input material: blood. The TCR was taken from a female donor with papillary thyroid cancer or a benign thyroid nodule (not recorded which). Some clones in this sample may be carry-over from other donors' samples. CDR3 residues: CAISVGHGAGNEQFF. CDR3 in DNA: TGTGCCATCAGTGTAGGACATGGGGCTGGCAATGAGCAGTTCTTC.